These T cell receptor beta chains were read from a single sample in a study of CD8 T cells in Susac syndrome. TCRdb used MiXCR to reprocess the immunoSEQ multiplex PCR reads, holding one entry per CDR3 protein. The table shows more than 150,000 distinct CDR3 sequences, with approximately 96% occurring only once. Sequencing used CD4+ T cells from PBMCs. Receptors originate from a human donor with Susac syndrome. Both conserved end residues are part of each CDR3. A D gene is named only where the DNA matches it firmly. Clone size is not always given. Where it is, it says once, few, many or a class for expanded clones.

CSAYTGGGETQYF,TGCAGTGCTTATACAGGGGGGGGCGAGACCCAGTACTTC,-,once,TRBJ2-5,TRBV20-1
CASSQGEYEQYF,TGTGCCAGCAGCCAAGGAGAGTACGAGCAGTACTTC,-,-,TRBJ2-7,TRBV3-1
CSAPGTMKNIQYF,TGCAGTGCGCCGGGGACAATGAAAAACATTCAGTACTTC,-,-,TRBJ2-4,TRBV20-1
CSVDGVAGYGYTF,TGCAGCGTTGATGGAGTTGCGGGCTATGGCTACACCTTC,-,-,TRBJ1-2,TRBV29-1
CAWSPLGRGVTQYF,TGTGCCTGGAGTCCCCTCGGGCGGGGGGTGACCCAGTACTTC,TRBD2,-,TRBJ2-5,TRBV30
CASSLRGRGQPQHF,TGTGCCAGCAGCTTGAGGGGGCGAGGTCAGCCCCAGCATTTT,TRBD1,-,TRBJ1-5,TRBV5-6
CSASRGGQETQYF,TGCAGTGCTAGCCGGGGGGGGCAGGAGACCCAGTACTTC,TRBD2,-,TRBJ2-5,TRBV20-1
CASSPLGMNTEAFF,TGCGCCAGCAGCCCCTTGGGGATGAACACTGAAGCTTTCTTT,-,-,TRBJ1-1,TRBV5-1
CASNLPPGTQYF,TGTGCCAGTAACCTCCCACCGGGGACCCAGTACTTC,-,-,TRBJ2-5,TRBV19
CASSSGQGADTQYF,TGCGCCAGCAGCTCGGGACAGGGTGCAGATACGCAGTATTTT,TRBD1,-,TRBJ2-3,TRBV5-1
CASSPRPGNTEAFF,TGTGCCAGCAGCCCCCGGCCAGGGAACACTGAAGCTTTCTTT,-,-,TRBJ1-1,TRBV7-3
CSASRQGASTDTQYF,TGCAGTGCTTCCCGACAGGGGGCTTCAACAGATACGCAGTATTTT,TRBD1,-,TRBJ2-3,TRBV20-1
CSASGHYGYTF,TGCAGTGCTAGCGGACACTATGGCTACACCTTC,-,-,TRBJ1-2,TRBV20-1
CASSQDIRAHTEAFF,TGCGCCAGCAGCCAAGATATTCGGGCCCACACTGAAGCTTTCTTT,-,-,TRBJ1-1,TRBV4-1
CASSLSAPMNTEAFF,TGTGCCAGCAGTTTATCAGCACCGATGAACACTGAAGCTTTCTTT,-,once,TRBJ1-1,TRBV27
CSARVTDEAFF,TGCAGTGCTAGAGTGACAGATGAAGCTTTCTTT,-,-,TRBJ1-1,TRBV20-1
CASSTSGGEQFF,TGTGCCAGTAGTACCTCCGGGGGCGAGCAGTTCTTC,-,-,TRBJ2-1,TRBV19
CAFRGAEAFF,TGTGCCTTCAGGGGAGCTGAAGCTTTCTTT,-,-,TRBJ1-1,TRBV30
CASSFNRDTGELFF,TGTGCCAGCAGCTTTAACCGCGACACCGGGGAGCTGTTTTTT,-,few,TRBJ2-2,TRBV7-2
CASSPAFTGAKGVQPQHF,TGTGCCAGCTCACCGGCTTTTACTGGGGCCAAAGGAGTTCAGCCCCAGCATTTT,-,-,TRBJ1-5,TRBV18
CSAVKPSSGGPDTQYF,TGCAGTGCGGTAAAGCCCTCTAGCGGGGGTCCAGATACGCAGTATTTT,TRBD2,-,TRBJ2-3,TRBV20-1
CASSYEYQETQYF,TGTGCCAGCAGTTACGAGTACCAAGAGACCCAGTACTTC,-,few,TRBJ2-5,TRBV6-2/TRBV6-3
CASRRLLTSTDTQYF,TGTGCCAGCAGGCGACTCCTTACTAGCACAGATACGCAGTATTTT,-,-,TRBJ2-3,TRBV2
CASRGRDRGPEAFF,TGTGCCAGCAGGGGGAGGGACAGGGGCCCTGAAGCTTTCTTT,TRBD1,-,TRBJ1-1,TRBV27
CASSPQGSNTEAFF,TGCGCCAGCAGCCCACAGGGATCTAACACTGAAGCTTTCTTT,-,-,TRBJ1-1,TRBV4-3
CSVEGTAKETQYF,TGCAGCGTTGAAGGGACAGCCAAAGAGACCCAGTACTTC,-,-,TRBJ2-5,TRBV29-1
CASSRTGLVTQYF,TGTGCCAGCAGCCGAACGGGACTAGTAACGCAGTATTTT,TRBD2,-,TRBJ2-3,TRBV11-2
CASSLAPGNEQFF,TGTGCCAGCAGCTTAGCGCCCGGCAATGAGCAGTTCTTC,-,-,TRBJ2-1,TRBV7-7
CASSLRPVEGQPQHF,TGTGCCAGCAGCTTACGGCCCGTGGAAGGTCAGCCCCAGCATTTT,-,-,TRBJ1-5,TRBV7-2
CSARATGYEQYF,TGCAGTGCTAGAGCCACGGGATACGAGCAGTACTTC,-,-,TRBJ2-7,TRBV20-1
CASSLYSLAGVSYEQYF,TGTGCCAGCAGTTTATACTCTCTAGCGGGTGTTTCCTACGAGCAGTACTTC,TRBD2,-,TRBJ2-7,TRBV28
CASSQEKRTTEFASSYEQYF,TGCGCCAGCAGCCAAGAAAAAAGGACTACCGAATTTGCAAGCTCCTACGAGCAGTACTTC,-,-,TRBJ2-7,TRBV4-1
CASSGRADTQYF,TGTGCCAGCAGCGGGAGGGCAGATACGCAGTATTTT,TRBD2,few,TRBJ2-3,TRBV7-2
CASKTGTGVYEQYF,TGTGCCAGCAAGACCGGGACAGGGGTCTACGAGCAGTACTTC,TRBD1,-,TRBJ2-7,TRBV6-2/TRBV6-3
CASSSGQSANTGELFF,TGCGCCAGCAGCTCTGGACAGAGCGCGAACACCGGGGAGCTGTTTTTT,-,-,TRBJ2-2,TRBV5-1
CASSLSVQYF,TGTGCCAGCAGCTTATCTGTGCAGTACTTC,-,-,TRBJ2-7,TRBV7-9